This TCR beta chain was recovered during a study of T cell repertoires in cytomegalovirus infection. Study information: The public TCR beta signatures pointed to both CMV infection and matching HLA type.

Germline assignment: CDR1 SNHLY and CDR2 FYNNEI. The CDR3 loop spans 15 amino acids. V lost 7 bases and J lost 3; bases outside the gene matches: 6. In its sample, this clonotype was seen once. Its antigen remains unidentified. General study results and limits: Frequencies of public TCR beta families were cumulated, and this identified carriers of CMV plus the relevant HLA.

TCRdb independently ran MiXCR on the reads; one entry per CDR3 protein. This sample has under 850,000 distinct CDR3 sequences, with 35% to 45% found just once. Sequencing used PBMCs. The sequence was collected from a human donor in good health (CMV status not recorded). Some clones in this sample may be carry-over from other donors' samples. The V gene is TRBV2, the J gene TRBJ2-1, with TRBD2 matching over 10 bases. CDR3 nucleotides: TGTGCCAGCACTATCACTAGCGGGGTCTACAATGAGCAGTTCTTC. It specifies CASTITSGVYNEQFF.